One and the same sample provided the 4 T cell receptor beta chains below, sequenced in a study of blood T cell repertoires in COVID-19. TCRdb's table, derived via immunoSEQ multiplex PCR, lists solely in-frame clones and lacks some. The sample has 70,000 to 95,000 clones, approximately 89% seen once. Sequenced: peripheral blood. The receptor source for this set is a man aged 50-60 years with acute or convalescent COVID-19.

The chain recombines TRBV7-8 with TRBJ2-1; 7 bases agree with TRBD1. The length of the CDR3 is 16 residues. Unmatched junction bases numbered 9, after V lost 4 bases and J lost 3 bases. Germline lookup yields CDR1 SGHVS and CDR2 FQNEAQ. Here the CDR3 DNA reads TGTGCCAGCAGCTCATTACAGGGGATTATCTACAATGAGCAGTTCTTC. Translating it yields CASSSLQGIIYNEQFF. The full variable domain, its missing parts supplied by reference TRBV7-8 and TRBJ2-1, is GAGVSQSPRYKVAKRGQDVALRCDPISGHVSLFWYQQALGQGPEFLTYFQNEAQLDKSGLPSDRFFAERPEGSVSTLKIQRTQQEDSAVYLCASSSLQGIIYNEQFFGPGTRLTVL.

This chain links TRBV24-1 with TRBJ2-3; 10 nucleotides align to TRBD1. In germline, CDR1 is KGHDR, CDR2 SFDVKD. This CDR3 has 16 amino acids. After removal of 5 bases from V and 1 base from J, the junction contained 5 bases not matched to a gene. The CDR3 DNA reads as TGTGCCACCAGTGTTACCGGGACAGGGGGCACAGATACGCAGTATTTT. It is translated as CATSVTGTGGTDTQYF.

CDR3 sequence (DNA): TGCGCCAGCAGGTCTACAGGGTTTGATTCACCCCTCCACTTT. Protein sequence: CASRSTGFDSPLHF. The gene calls are TRBV5-1 and TRBJ1-6; possible D gene TRBD1, 6 bases. With 5 bases removed from V and 8 bases from J, the gap between germline ends came to 14 bases. The germline gives CDR1 SGHRS, CDR2 YFSETQ. The CDR3 is made up of 14 amino acids.

V and J are TRBV9 and TRBJ2-3; no clear D gene. Trimming stripped 0 bases from V and 4 bases from J, with 6 bases between. The CDR3 runs to 13 residues. The germline CDR1 and CDR2 sequences are SGDLS and YYNGEE. The CDR3 DNA reads TGTGCCAGCAGCGTAGGGAGCCCAGATACGCAGTATTTT. Protein sequence: CASSVGSPDTQYF.